The clone carrying this T cell receptor beta chain was recorded a few times. BIOMED2 TRB-A/B primer pools were used in multiplex TRB PCR. TCRdb recomputed calls from the multiplex PCR reads with MiXCR, one row per CDR3 protein. The sample includes approximately 14,000 distinct CDR3 sequences, approximately 28% seen only once; the top ten take approximately 6.2%. The data belong to a study of T and B cells in COVID-19 patients. Across the whole study: Critical illness requiring mechanical ventilation or extracorporeal membrane oxygenation affected three fifths of the roughly 20 active-infection patients. Of 20 to 25 active-infection patients, 15 to 18 carried comorbidities linked to unfavorable COVID-19 outcome.

The CDR3 has 14 amino acids. Deletions cut 6 bases from V and 5 bases from J, with 17 bases between. The germline V gene encodes CDR1 SGHDT and CDR2 YYEEEE. From blood, roughly 250-550 ng of genomic DNA served as TRB template. The V and J genes are TRBV5-6 and TRBJ1-2, with a tentative D call TRBD1 (5 bases). Specimen: blood. The TCR was taken from a human donor who had recovered from COVID-19. The CDR3 region has the DNA TGTGCCAGCATCCGGGGCGGAATGTCGTATGGCTACACCTTC. This sequence encodes CASIRGGMSYGYTF.